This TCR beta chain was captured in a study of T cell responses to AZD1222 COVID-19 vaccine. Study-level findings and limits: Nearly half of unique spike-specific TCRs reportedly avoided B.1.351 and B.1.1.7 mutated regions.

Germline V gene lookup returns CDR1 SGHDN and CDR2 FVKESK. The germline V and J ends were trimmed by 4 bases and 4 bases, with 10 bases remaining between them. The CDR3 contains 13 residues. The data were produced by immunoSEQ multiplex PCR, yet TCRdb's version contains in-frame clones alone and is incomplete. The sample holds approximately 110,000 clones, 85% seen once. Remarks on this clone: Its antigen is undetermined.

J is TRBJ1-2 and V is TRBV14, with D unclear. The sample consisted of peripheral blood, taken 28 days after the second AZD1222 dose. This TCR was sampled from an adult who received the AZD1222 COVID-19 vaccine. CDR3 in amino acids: CASSPDTAYGYTF. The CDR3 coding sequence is TGTGCCAGCAGCCCCGACACAGCCTATGGCTACACCTTC.